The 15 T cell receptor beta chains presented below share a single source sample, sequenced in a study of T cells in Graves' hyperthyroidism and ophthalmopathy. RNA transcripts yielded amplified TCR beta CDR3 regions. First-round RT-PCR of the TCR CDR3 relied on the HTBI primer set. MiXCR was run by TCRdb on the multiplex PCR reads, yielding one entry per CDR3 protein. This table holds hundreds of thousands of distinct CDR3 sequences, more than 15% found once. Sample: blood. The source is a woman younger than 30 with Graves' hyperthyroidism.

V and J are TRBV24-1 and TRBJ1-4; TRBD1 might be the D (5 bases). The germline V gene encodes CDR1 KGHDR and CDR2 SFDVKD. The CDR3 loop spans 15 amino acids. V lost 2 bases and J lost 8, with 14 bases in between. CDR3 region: CATSDSGTIQEKLFF. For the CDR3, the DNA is TGTGCCACCAGTGATTCAGGGACGATTCAGGAAAAACTGTTTTTT.

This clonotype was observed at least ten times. CDR3 residues: CASSSGLTVGLEAFF. CDR3 nucleotides: TGTGCCAGCAGTTCCGGGCTGACAGTGGGGCTTGAAGCTTTCTTT. The V gene is TRBV12-3 or TRBV12-4, the J gene TRBJ1-1; TRBD1 is a possible D gene (5 bases). The V gene lost 4 bases and the J gene lost 7 bases, with 19 bases spanning the gap. The CDR3 covers 15 residues.

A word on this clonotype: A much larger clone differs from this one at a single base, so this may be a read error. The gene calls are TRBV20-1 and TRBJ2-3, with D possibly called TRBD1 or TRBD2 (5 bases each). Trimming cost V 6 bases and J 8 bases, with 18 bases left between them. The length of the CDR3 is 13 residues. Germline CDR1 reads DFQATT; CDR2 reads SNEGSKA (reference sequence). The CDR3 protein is CSATGPAVGTQYF. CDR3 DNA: TGCAGTGCCACGGGGCCAGCGGTAGGTACGCAGTATTTT.

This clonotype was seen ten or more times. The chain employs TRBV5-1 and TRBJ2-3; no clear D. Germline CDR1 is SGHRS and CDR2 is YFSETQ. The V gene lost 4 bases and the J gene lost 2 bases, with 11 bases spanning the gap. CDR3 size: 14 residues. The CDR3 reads CASSQKDYTDTQYF. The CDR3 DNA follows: TGCGCCAGCAGCCAAAAAGATTACACAGATACGCAGTATTTT. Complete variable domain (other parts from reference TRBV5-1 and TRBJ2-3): KAGVTQTPRYLIKTRGQQVTLSCSPISGHRSVSWYQQTPGQGLQFLFEYFSETQRNKGNFPGRFSGRQFSNSRSEMNVSTLELGDSALYLCASSQKDYTDTQYFGPGTRLTVL.

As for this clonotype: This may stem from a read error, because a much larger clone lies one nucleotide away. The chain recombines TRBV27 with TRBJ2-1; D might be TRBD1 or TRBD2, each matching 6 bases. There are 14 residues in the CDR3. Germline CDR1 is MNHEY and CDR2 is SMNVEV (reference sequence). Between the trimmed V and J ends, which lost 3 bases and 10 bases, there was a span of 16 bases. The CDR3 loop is CASSFDGGVTEQFF. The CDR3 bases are TGTGCCAGCAGTTTCGACGGGGGCGTGACGGAGCAGTTCTTC.

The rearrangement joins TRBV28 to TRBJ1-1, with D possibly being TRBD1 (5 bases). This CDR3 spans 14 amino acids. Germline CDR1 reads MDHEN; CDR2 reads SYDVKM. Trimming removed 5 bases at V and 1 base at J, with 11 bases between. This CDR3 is CASSLGPQNTEAFF. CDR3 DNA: TGTGCCAGCAGTCTGGGACCTCAGAACACTGAAGCTTTCTTT.

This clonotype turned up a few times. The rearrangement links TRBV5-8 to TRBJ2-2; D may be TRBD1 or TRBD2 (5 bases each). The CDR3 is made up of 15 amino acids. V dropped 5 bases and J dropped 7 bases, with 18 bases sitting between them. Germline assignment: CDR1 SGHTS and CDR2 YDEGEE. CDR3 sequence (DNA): TGTGCCAGCAGTGGTACCGGGGCCCGTGGCGGGGAGCTGTTTTTT. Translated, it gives CASSGTGARGGELFF.

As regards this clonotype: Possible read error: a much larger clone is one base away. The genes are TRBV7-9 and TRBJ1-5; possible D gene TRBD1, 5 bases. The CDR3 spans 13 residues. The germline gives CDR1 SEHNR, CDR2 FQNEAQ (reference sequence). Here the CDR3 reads CASSLGTQQPRHF. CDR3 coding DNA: TGTGCCAGCAGCTTAGGGACACAACAGCCCCGGCATTTT.

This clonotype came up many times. The CDR3 DNA reads as TGCAGTGCCCCGACTAGCGGGGGCCAAGAGACCCAGTACTTC. The encoded protein is CSAPTSGGQETQYF. J is TRBJ2-5 and V is TRBV20-1, with 12 bases lining up with TRBD2. The V gene end was trimmed by 6 bases and the J gene end by 1 base; junction bases not matched to a gene: 3. The germline CDR1 and CDR2 sequences are DFQATT and SNEGSKA (reference sequence). The CDR3 has 14 amino acids.

CDR3 loop: CASTLGQGTNYGYTF. For the CDR3, the DNA is TGTGCCAGCACCTTGGGGCAGGGGACTAACTATGGCTACACCTTC. The chain recombines TRBV7-9 with TRBJ1-2, with D possibly matching TRBD1 (6 bases). Germline CDR1 SEHNR, CDR2 FQNEAQ (reference sequence). CDR3 length: 15 residues. Trimming left V 7 bases short and J 0 bases short, with 15 bases between. Combining the CDR3 with reference TRBV7-9 and TRBJ1-2 gives the whole variable domain DTGVSQNPRHKITKRGQNVTFRCDPISEHNRLYWYRQTLGQGPEFLTYFQNEAQLEKSRLLSDRFSAERPKGSFSTLEIQRTEQGDSAMYLCASTLGQGTNYGYTFGSGTRLTVV.

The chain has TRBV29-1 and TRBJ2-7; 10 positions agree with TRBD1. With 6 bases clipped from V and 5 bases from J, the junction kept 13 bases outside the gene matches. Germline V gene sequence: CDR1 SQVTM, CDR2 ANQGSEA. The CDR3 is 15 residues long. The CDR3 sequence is CSVIPGTGARDEQYF. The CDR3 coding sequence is TGCAGCGTGATCCCCGGGACAGGGGCCAGGGACGAGCAGTACTTC.

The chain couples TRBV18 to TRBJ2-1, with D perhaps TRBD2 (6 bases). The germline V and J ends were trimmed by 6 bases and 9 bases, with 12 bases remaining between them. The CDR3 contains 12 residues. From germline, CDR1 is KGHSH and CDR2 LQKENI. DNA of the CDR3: TGTGCCAGCTCTCGACTCGGGGGTGAGCAGTTCTTC. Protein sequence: CASSRLGGEQFF.

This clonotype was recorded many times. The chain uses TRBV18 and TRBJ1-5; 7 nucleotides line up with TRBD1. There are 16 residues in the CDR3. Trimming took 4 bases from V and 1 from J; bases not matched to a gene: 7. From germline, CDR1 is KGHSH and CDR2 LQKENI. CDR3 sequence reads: CASSRDSQGSNQPQHF. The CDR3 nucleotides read TGTGCCAGCTCACGGGACAGCCAAGGCAGCAATCAGCCCCAGCATTTT.

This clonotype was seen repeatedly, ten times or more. The CDR3 loop is CSASSRESYNEQFF. The CDR3 region has the DNA TGCAGTGCTAGTAGCCGGGAGTCCTACAATGAGCAGTTCTTC. This chain connects TRBV20-1 to TRBJ2-1; weak D call: TRBD2 (6 bases). Germline assignment: CDR1 DFQATT and CDR2 SNEGSKA (reference sequence). Trimming took 3 bases from V and 1 from J, leaving 10 bases between them. This CDR3 has 14 residues.

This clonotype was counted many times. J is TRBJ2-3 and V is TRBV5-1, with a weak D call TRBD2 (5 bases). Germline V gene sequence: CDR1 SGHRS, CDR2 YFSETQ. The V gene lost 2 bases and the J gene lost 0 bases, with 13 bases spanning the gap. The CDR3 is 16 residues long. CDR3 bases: TGCGCCAGCAGCTTAGGTAGCGCATCTAGCACAGATACGCAGTATTTT. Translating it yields CASSLGSASSTDTQYF.